Reported below is one TCR beta chain. Germline CDR1 SGHVS, CDR2 FQNEAQ. This CDR3 comprises 14 residues. J gave up 0 bases and V 3 bases, and 2 bases lay outside the gene matches. Produced via immunoSEQ multiplex PCR; TCRdb's table is partial and in-frame only. The data hold about 200,000 clones, with around 85% observed a single time. These data are taken from a study of blood T cell repertoires in COVID-19. Study in general: COVID-19 samples from acute and convalescent phases originated in the United States, Italy and Spain.

The sample comprised peripheral blood. The chain carries TRBV7-8 and TRBJ2-7; 7 bases map to TRBD1. The source of this sequence is a woman aged 50 to 65 with acute or convalescent COVID-19. The CDR3, as DNA: TGTGCCAGCAGCTTCGGACAGGTCTCCTACGAGCAGTACTTC. Translating it yields CASSFGQVSYEQYF.